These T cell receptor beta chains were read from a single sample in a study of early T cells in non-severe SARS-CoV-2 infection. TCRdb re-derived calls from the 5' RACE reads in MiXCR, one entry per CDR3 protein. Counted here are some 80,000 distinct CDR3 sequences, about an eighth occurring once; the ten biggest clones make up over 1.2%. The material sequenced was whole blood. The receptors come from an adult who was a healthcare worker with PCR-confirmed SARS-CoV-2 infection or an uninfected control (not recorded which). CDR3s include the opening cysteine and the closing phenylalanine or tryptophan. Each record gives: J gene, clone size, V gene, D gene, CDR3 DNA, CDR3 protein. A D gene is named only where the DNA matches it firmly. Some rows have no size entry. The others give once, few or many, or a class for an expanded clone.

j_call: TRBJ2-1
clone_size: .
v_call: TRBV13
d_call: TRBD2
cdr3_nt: TGTGCCAGCAGCGAAGGACTAGCCAATGAGCAGTTCTTC
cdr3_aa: CASSEGLANEQFF

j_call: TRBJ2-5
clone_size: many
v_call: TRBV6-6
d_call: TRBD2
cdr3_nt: TGTGCCAGCAGTTACGGGACTAGCGGGGGATACCAAGAGACCCAGTACTTC
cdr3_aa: CASSYGTSGGYQETQYF

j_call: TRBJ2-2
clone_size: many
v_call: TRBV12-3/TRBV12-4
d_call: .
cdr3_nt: TGTGCCGGGTCGAGGGGATCCAACACCGGGGAGCTGTTTTTT
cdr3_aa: CAGSRGSNTGELFF

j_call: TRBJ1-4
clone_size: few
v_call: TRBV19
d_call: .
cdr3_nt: TGTGCCAGTACCCAGCGGGCTTCTAATGAAAAACTGTTTTTT
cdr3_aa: CASTQRASNEKLFF

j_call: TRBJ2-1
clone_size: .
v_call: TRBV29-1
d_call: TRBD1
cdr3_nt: TGCAGCGTTGAAGATCTGGGGACAGGGACCTACAATGAGCAGTTCTTC
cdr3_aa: CSVEDLGTGTYNEQFF

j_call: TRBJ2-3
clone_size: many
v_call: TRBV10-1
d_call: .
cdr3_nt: TGCGCCAGCAGTGAGATTGGAGATACGCAGTATTTT
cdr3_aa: CASSEIGDTQYF

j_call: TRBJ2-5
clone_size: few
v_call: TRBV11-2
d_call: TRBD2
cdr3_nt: TGTGCCAGCAGCCTTGGACTAGCGGCCCTCCGAGAGACCCAGTACTTC
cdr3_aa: CASSLGLAALRETQYF

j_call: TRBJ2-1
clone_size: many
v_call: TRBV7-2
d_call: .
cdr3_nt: TGTGCCAGCAGCCTGGGAAGGGTCGGTGAGCAGTTCTTC
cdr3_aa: CASSLGRVGEQFF

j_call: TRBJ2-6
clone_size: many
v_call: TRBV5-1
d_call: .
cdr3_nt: TGCGCCAGCAGGGCGTCTGGGGCCAACGTCCTGACTTTC
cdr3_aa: CASRASGANVLTF

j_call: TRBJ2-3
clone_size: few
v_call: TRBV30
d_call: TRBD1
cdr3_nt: TGTGCCTGGCGTAAGGGGGCCTTAGTCACAGATACGCAGTATTTT
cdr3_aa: CAWRKGALVTDTQYF

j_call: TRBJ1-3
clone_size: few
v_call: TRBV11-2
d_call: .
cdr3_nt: TGTGCCAGCAGGCGACTCCATTGGGACACCATATATTTT
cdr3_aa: CASRRLHWDTIYF

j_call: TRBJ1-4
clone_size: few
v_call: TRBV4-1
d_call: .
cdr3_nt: TGCGCCAGCAGCCAGCGCGGAGGGACATTCGTAGAAAAACTGTTTTTT
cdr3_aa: CASSQRGGTFVEKLFF

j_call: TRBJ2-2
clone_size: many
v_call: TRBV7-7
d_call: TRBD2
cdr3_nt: TGTGCTCTAGGCGGGCGGACTAGCGGTTACGGGGAGCTGTTTTTT
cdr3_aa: CALGGRTSGYGELFF

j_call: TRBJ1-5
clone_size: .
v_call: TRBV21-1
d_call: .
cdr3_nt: TGTGCCAGCAGCAAAACCGCTACCGGACAGGGTTTAACCCCCAATCAGCCCCAGCATTTT
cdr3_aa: CASSKTATGQGLTPNQPQHF

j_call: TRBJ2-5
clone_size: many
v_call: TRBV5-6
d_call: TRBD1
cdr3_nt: TGTGCCAGCAGCGGCCTTAGGGCAGGGGGCTTCCAAGAGACCCAGTACTTC
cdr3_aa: CASSGLRAGGFQETQYF

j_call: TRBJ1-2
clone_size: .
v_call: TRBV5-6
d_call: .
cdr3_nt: TGTGCCAGCAGCTTGCGTCTATCGAGTGGCTACACCTTC
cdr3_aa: CASSLRLSSGYTF

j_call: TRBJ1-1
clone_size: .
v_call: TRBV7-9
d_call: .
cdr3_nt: TGTGCCAGCAGCTTAGAAGGGCTCCGGCAGAAAGGGAACACTGAAGCTTTCTTT
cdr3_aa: CASSLEGLRQKGNTEAFF

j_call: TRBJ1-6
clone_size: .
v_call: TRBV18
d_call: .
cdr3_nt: TGTGCCAGCTCACCGGAGTTCTCTGGCTCACCCCTCCACTTT
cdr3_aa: CASSPEFSGSPLHF

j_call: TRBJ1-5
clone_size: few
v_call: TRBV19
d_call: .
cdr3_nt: TGTGCCAGTAGTACTAGGTGGCGAGCGAATAATCAGCCCCAGCATTTT
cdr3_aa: CASSTRWRANNQPQHF

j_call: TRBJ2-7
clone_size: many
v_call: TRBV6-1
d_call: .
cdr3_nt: TGTGCCAGCAGTGCCGGACAGATCTACTCCTACGAGCAGTACTTC
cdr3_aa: CASSAGQIYSYEQYF

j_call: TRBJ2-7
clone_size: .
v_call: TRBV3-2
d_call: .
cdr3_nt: TGTGCCAGCAGCCAAGAACCGGGGGTGGGCTACGAGCAGTACTTC
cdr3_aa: CASSQEPGVGYEQYF

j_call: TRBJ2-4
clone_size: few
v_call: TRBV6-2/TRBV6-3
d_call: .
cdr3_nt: TGTGCCAGTCGCGAGACGAGAGGGGTAAGGGGGAACATTCAGTACTTC
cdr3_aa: CASRETRGVRGNIQYF

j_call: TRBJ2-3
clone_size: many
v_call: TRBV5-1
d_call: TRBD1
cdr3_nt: TGCGCCAGCAGCTCGGGACAGGGTGCAGATACGCAGTATTTT
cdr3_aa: CASSSGQGADTQYF

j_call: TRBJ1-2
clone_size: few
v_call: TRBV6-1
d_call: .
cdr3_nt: TGTGCCAGCCTAATTGGGGGCAGGGGAGGCCTCGGCTTCTATGGCTACACCTTC
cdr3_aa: CASLIGGRGGLGFYGYTF

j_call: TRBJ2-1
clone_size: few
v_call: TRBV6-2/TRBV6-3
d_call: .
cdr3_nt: TGTGCCAGCAGTTACTCGAGACATTCGGAGCAGTTCTTC
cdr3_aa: CASSYSRHSEQFF

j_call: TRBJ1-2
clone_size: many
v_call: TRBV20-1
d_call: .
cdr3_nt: TGCAGTGCGAATCAGGGCAGGAGCTACACCTTC
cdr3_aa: CSANQGRSYTF

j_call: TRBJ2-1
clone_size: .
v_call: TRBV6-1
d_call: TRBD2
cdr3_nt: TGTGCCAGCGGACTAGTGTGGAATGAGCAGTTCTTC
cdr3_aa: CASGLVWNEQFF

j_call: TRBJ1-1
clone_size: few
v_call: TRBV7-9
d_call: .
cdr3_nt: TGTGCCAGCAGCACCTTCGGGGGGCCCAAGGGGGCTTTCTTT
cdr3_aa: CASSTFGGPKGAFF

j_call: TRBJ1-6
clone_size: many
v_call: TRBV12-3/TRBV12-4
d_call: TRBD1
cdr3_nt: TGTGCCAGCAGTCCGGGACAGCATAATTCACCCCTCCACTTT
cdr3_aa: CASSPGQHNSPLHF

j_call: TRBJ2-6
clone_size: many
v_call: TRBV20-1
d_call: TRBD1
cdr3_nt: TGCAGTGCCTTACTCCGACAGGGGGACAGGGCCGGGGCCAACGTCCTGACTTTC
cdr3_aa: CSALLRQGDRAGANVLTF

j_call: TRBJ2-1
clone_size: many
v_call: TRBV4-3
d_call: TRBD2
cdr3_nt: TGCGCCAGCAGCCAAGCTCGCGTAGCGGGGGGATACAATTCTGACAATGAGCAGTTCTTC
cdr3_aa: CASSQARVAGGYNSDNEQFF

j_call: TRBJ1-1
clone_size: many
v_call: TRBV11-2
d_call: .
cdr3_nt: TGTGCCAGCAGCTTAGGGCGGCGGACGAACACTGAAGCTTTCTTT
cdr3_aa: CASSLGRRTNTEAFF

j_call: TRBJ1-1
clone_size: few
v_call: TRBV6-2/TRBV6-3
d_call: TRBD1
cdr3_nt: TGTGCCAGCAGTTATGCCCCCATACAGGGGGCGGCGAACACTGAAGCTTTCTTT
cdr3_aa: CASSYAPIQGAANTEAFF

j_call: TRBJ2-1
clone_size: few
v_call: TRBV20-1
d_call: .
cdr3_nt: TGCAGTGCTAGCAGGGCGGGCTACAATGAGCAGTTCTTC
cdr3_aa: CSASRAGYNEQFF

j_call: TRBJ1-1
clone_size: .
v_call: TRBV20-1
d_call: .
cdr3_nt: TGCAGAGCTGGCCAGCGAATGAACACTGAAGCTTTCTTT
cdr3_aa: CRAGQRMNTEAFF

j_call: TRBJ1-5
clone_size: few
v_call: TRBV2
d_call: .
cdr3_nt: TGTGCCAGCACGGGCCAGACTAATCAGCCCCAGCATTTT
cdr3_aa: CASTGQTNQPQHF

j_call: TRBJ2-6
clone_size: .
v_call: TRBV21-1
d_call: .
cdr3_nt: TGTGCCAGCAGCCACCCAGAGGAAGCTAGCTCTGGGGCCAACGTCCTGACTTTC
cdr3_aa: CASSHPEEASSGANVLTF

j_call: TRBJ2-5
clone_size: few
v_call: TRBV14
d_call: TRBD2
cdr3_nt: TGTGCCAGCAGCCAATTCGCGACTAGCAAGCAAGAGACCCAGTACTTC
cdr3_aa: CASSQFATSKQETQYF

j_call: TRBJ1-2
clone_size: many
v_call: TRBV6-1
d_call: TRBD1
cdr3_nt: TGTGCCAGCATTAGCCGGGACAGCGGAAACTATGGCTACACCTTC
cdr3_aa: CASISRDSGNYGYTF

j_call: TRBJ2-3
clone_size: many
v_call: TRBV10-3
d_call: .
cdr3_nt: TGTGCCATCAGTGAGCTAGGGTTAGCCACAGATACGCAGTATTTT
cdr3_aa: CAISELGLATDTQYF

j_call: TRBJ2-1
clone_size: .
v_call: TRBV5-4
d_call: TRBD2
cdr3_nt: TGTGCCAGCAGCCCAAGGGGAGCGGGGGGCCACAATGAGCAGTTCTTC
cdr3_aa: CASSPRGAGGHNEQFF

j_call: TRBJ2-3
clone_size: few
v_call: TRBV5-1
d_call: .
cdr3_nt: TGCGCCAGCAGCTTTATGAGTATCACAGATACGCAGTATTTT
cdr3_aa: CASSFMSITDTQYF

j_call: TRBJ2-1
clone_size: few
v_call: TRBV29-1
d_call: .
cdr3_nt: TGCAGCGTTGAAACGTTTGAGTACAATGAGCAGTTCTTC
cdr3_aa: CSVETFEYNEQFF

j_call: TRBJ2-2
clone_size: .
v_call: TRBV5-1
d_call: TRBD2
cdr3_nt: TGCGCCAGCGGACCTAGAGCGGGGGACCACACCGGGGAGCTGTTTTTT
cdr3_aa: CASGPRAGDHTGELFF

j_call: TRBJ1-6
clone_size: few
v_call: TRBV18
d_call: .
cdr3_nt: TGTGCCAGCTCACCACCGTCGGGTATCGGTTCACCCCTCCACTTT
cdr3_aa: CASSPPSGIGSPLHF